This is a list of T cell receptor beta chains from one sample in a study of blood T cell repertoires in COVID-19. TCRdb keeps only in-frame clones here, not all; method: immunoSEQ multiplex PCR. The sample has 210,000 or so clones; around 80% are singletons. Sequencing input: peripheral blood. Source of these receptors: an elderly woman with active or convalescent COVID-19. The conserved cysteine and the conserved F or W are not part of the CDR3 here. The order of the fields is V gene, J gene, CDR3 protein.

TRBV28	TRBJ2-5	ASRVRGRRETQY
TRBV6-2/TRBV6-3	TRBJ2-4	ASSYSRELAKNIQY
TRBV6-2/TRBV6-3	TRBJ1-2	ASSNTDIPRLGYT
TRBV7-9	TRBJ1-1	ASSPDRGLSEAF
TRBV18	TRBJ1-5	ASSPRIRGQGDSRSNQPQH
TRBV7-6	TRBJ1-1	ASSSEQGGNTEAF
TRBV5-1	TRBJ1-2	ASSLGDTNYGYT
TRBV4-2	TRBJ2-1	ASMGRGLSEQF
TRBV7-2	TRBJ2-1	ASSASAGTSVNEQF
TRBV6-5	TRBJ2-3	ASRHGGRGDTQY
TRBV2	TRBJ1-6	ASSEGRGNSPLH
TRBV7-7	TRBJ2-5	ASSPGTGKETQY
TRBV9	TRBJ2-2	ASSVEAGGITGELF
TRBV18	TRBJ2-7	ASSPKAGGAYEQY
TRBV5-1	TRBJ2-5	ASREAQGAHGTQY
TRBV18	TRBJ2-7	ASSPPGTPNYEQY
TRBV7-3	TRBJ1-4	ASSSYRGGDEKLF
TRBV10-3	TRBJ2-1	ASQPGLAANEQF
TRBV4-1	TRBJ2-1	ASSQDRSGTNYNEQF
TRBV7-6	TRBJ2-7	ASSLEPGYEQY
TRBV11-2	TRBJ2-1	ASSNRPGVGLYNEQF
TRBV10-3	TRBJ2-7	AISELAGAYEQY
TRBV6-4	TRBJ2-1	ASSAAGGWNEQF
TRBV2	TRBJ2-1	ASSEALTVDEQF
TRBV27	TRBJ2-1	ASTPGTSRFFGYEQF
TRBV19	TRBJ2-7	ASSTYREGTYEQY
TRBV11-2	TRBJ1-2	ASSLSGAYGYT
TRBV3-1/TRBV3-2	TRBJ2-2	ASSQDDGQGLGELF
TRBV19	TRBJ1-3	ASSRFIVGGSSGNTIY
TRBV28	TRBJ1-4	ASSLGGRAENEKLF
TRBV6-5	TRBJ2-1	ASSYPPLNEQF
TRBV30	TRBJ2-7	AWSATDRGRYEQY
TRBV4-3	TRBJ2-3	ASSQDQVSDTQY
TRBV5-6	TRBJ2-3	ASSRSGGAPDTQY
TRBV18	TRBJ2-2	ASSPPGSGEDGELF
TRBV5-6	TRBJ2-3	ASFLARVGTQY